The 20 T cell receptor beta chains below were found in one sample sequenced in a study of blood T cell repertoires in COVID-19. Using immunoSEQ multiplex PCR, the repertoire was profiled, and TCRdb retains in-frame clones only, with some absent. The table shows approximately 230,000 clones, with approximately 84% occurring only once. Sequencing was performed on PBMCs or T cells enriched from blood (not recorded which). All receptors come from a man aged 40-49 years who had recovered from COVID-19.

The V call is TRBV28, the J call TRBJ2-5; 7 bases map to TRBD1. V shed 5 bases and J 1 base; nucleotides not matched to a gene: 7. Germline CDR1 MDHEN, CDR2 SYDVKM. The CDR3 extends over 15 amino acids. CDR3 nucleotides: TGTGCCAGCAGTCCCCCGACAGGGCCCCAAGAGACCCAGTACTTC. It encodes CASSPPTGPQETQYF.

A few counts support this clone. Other DNA sequences from this sample encode an identical CDR3 as well. The gene calls are TRBV5-1 and TRBJ2-7, with 8 bases fitting TRBD2. Trimming removed 1 base from V and 0 bases from J; junction bases left unmatched: 0. This CDR3 comprises 14 residues. Germline V lookup: CDR1 SGHRS, CDR2 YFSETQ. In DNA form, the CDR3 reads TGCGCCAGCAGCTTGACTAGCGGCTCCTACGAGCAGTACTTC. It yields the protein CASSLTSGSYEQYF. Combining the CDR3 with reference TRBV5-1 and TRBJ2-7 gives the whole variable domain KAGVTQTPRYLIKTRGQQVTLSCSPISGHRSVSWYQQTPGQGLQFLFEYFSETQRNKGNFPGRFSGRQFSNSRSEMNVSTLELGDSALYLCASSLTSGSYEQYFGPGTRLTVT.

DNA of the CDR3: TGTGCCAGCAGTCAAAGACAGGGTAAGAGGTACGAGCAGTACTTC. It translates to CASSQRQGKRYEQYF. V usage is TRBV7-3 and J usage is TRBJ2-7; 7 bases align to TRBD1. Germline CDR1 reads SGHTA; CDR2 reads FQGTGA. After removal of 6 bases from V and 4 bases from J, the junction contained 12 bases not matched to a gene. The CDR3 covers 15 residues.

This chain joins TRBV18 and TRBJ2-1; 12 positions agree with TRBD2. Looked up from germline, CDR1 is KGHSH and CDR2 is LQKENI. Trimming at V came to 4 bases and at J to 3 bases, leaving 7 bases not matched to a gene. The CDR3 extends over 17 amino acids. The CDR3 DNA reads as TGTGCCAGCTCACTTCGTCGACTAGCGGGGGACTACAATGAGCAGTTCTTC. It is translated as CASSLRRLAGDYNEQFF.

The CDR3 protein is CASSARLADTQYF. The CDR3 DNA sequence: TGTGCCAGCAGTGCCCGACTCGCAGATACGCAGTATTTT. This chain connects TRBV2 to TRBJ2-3; D remains ambiguous. Germline CDR1 SNHLY, CDR2 FYNNEI. The CDR3 length is 13 residues. V shed 4 bases and J shed 4 bases, with 9 bases lying between them.

J is TRBJ2-7 and V is TRBV18; TRBD1 agrees at 7 bases. The CDR3 sequence is 13 residues long. Losses at the gene ends were 5 bases for V and 2 bases for J; bases not matched to a gene: 3. CDR1 and CDR2 (germline): KGHSH, LQKENI. The CDR3 protein is CASSSGTAYEQYF. The CDR3, as DNA: TGTGCCAGCTCATCTGGGACAGCCTACGAGCAGTACTTC.

The chain combines TRBV2 with TRBJ2-5; 9 bases agree with TRBD2. Germline values: CDR1 SNHLY, CDR2 FYNNEI. The CDR3 is 15 amino acids. The J segment lost 4 bases and the V segment lost 7 bases, leaving 10 bases of the junction unmatched. The chain's CDR3 is CASKLEREASETQYF. The CDR3 DNA is TGTGCCAGCAAGTTGGAGCGGGAGGCGTCAGAGACCCAGTACTTC.

This clone has more than one count but fewer than ten. This chain uses TRBV27 with TRBJ1-5; weak D call: TRBD1 (5 bases). The CDR3 extends over 16 amino acids. Germline CDR1 MNHEY, CDR2 SMNVEV (reference sequence). V gave up 8 bases and J gave up 4 bases, with 21 bases separating them. The CDR3 is CASRSALGQRNQPQHF. The CDR3 DNA reads as TGTGCCAGCCGCTCAGCCCTGGGGCAGAGGAATCAGCCCCAGCATTTT.

The chain is built from TRBV10-3 and TRBJ2-3, with D possibly matching TRBD1 (5 bases). CDR3 length equals 11 residues. CDR1 and CDR2 from the germline V gene are ENHRY and SYGVKD. The V and J ends lost 11 bases and 5 bases respectively, with 11 bases between them. Here the CDR3 DNA reads TGTGCCGCCACAGGCAAAGATACGCAGTATTTT. It codes for CAATGKDTQYF.

The V call is TRBV7-9, the J call TRBJ2-1; 10 positions match TRBD2. The CDR3 consists of 14 residues. V was pared by 6 bases and J by 4 bases, with 3 bases of the junction left unmatched. The germline gives CDR1 SEHNR, CDR2 FQNEAQ (reference sequence). The CDR3 DNA reads as TGTGCCAGCAGTATAGCGGGGGGATACAATGAGCAGTTCTTC. Translation: CASSIAGGYNEQFF. The full variable domain, completed using reference TRBV7-9 and TRBJ2-1, is DTGVSQNPRHKITKRGQNVTFRCDPISEHNRLYWYRQTLGQGPEFLTYFQNEAQLEKSRLLSDRFSAERPKGSFSTLEIQRTEQGDSAMYLCASSIAGGYNEQFFGPGTRLTVL.

V gene TRBV20-1 combines with J gene TRBJ2-5; D unclear. Per the germline V gene, CDR1 is DFQATT and CDR2 is SNEGSKA (reference sequence). V was clipped by 3 bases and J by 3 bases, with 11 bases between them. The CDR3 is 13 residues long. For the CDR3, the DNA is TGCAGTGCTAGTTTGCGCAAAGAAGAGACCCAGTACTTC. Its protein is CSASLRKEETQYF.

The chain recombines TRBV3-1 (or the pseudogene TRBV3-2) with TRBJ2-2, with D tentatively TRBD2 (5 bases). V was shortened by 5 bases and J by 5 bases, with 12 bases between the two germline ends. The length of the CDR3 is 14 residues. The germline CDR1 and CDR2 sequences are LGHDT and YNNKEL (reference sequence). The CDR3 sequence: CASSVVEGTGELFF. CDR3 in DNA: TGTGCCAGCAGCGTCGTTGAGGGTACCGGGGAGCTGTTTTTT.

This clone has only a few counts. V and J are TRBV29-1 and TRBJ2-7, with unresolved D. CDR1 and CDR2 (germline): SQVTM, ANQGSEA. V was clipped by 6 bases and J by 9 bases, with 18 bases between them. The CDR3 runs 12 residues. DNA of the CDR3: TGCAGCGTACGGATAGCCTCGGTGTTGCAGTACTTC. Translation: CSVRIASVLQYF.

V is TRBV9 and J is TRBJ1-2, with 7 nucleotides matching TRBD1. J lost 7 bases, V lost 5 bases, and 8 bases had no gene match. CDR1 is SGDLS and CDR2 is YYNGEE in the germline V gene. The CDR3 has 13 amino acids. This CDR3 reads CASRDTGARGYTF. Here the CDR3 DNA reads TGTGCCAGCAGGGATACAGGGGCCCGTGGCTACACCTTC.

The V and J genes are TRBV7-9 and TRBJ1-1; perhaps TRBD1 as D (5 bases). The CDR3 runs to 15 residues. V lost 5 bases, J lost 0 bases, and 13 bases lay in between. The germline V gene encodes CDR1 SEHNR and CDR2 FQNEAQ (reference sequence). This CDR3 is CASSPAGGLNTEAFF. The CDR3 DNA reads TGTGCCAGCAGCCCGGCGGGGGGGTTGAACACTGAAGCTTTCTTT.

The table lists this clone with a count of one. The chain uses TRBV5-1 and TRBJ2-1, with 12 bases aligning to TRBD2. Germline CDR1 and CDR2: SGHRS and YFSETQ. CDR3 size: 14 residues. V lost 5 bases to trimming and J lost 4 bases; unmatched junction nucleotides: 1. The CDR3 sequence is CASRTSGGYNEQFF. Written as DNA, the CDR3 is TGCGCCAGCAGGACTAGCGGGGGATACAATGAGCAGTTCTTC.

The chain joins TRBV5-1 to TRBJ2-1; D may be TRBD1 (7 bases). V gave up 5 bases and J gave up 1 base, with 10 bases separating them. CDR1 is SGHRS, CDR2 YFSETQ, per germline. This CDR3 comprises 14 residues. The CDR3 protein is CASRTGRSYNEQFF. The CDR3 DNA follows: TGCGCCAGCAGGACAGGGAGGTCCTACAATGAGCAGTTCTTC.

As regards this clone: Distinct nucleotide sequences in the sample also encode this CDR3. This chain joins TRBV27 and TRBJ1-3; 8 bases match TRBD1. In germline, CDR1 is MNHEY, CDR2 SMNVEV (reference sequence). J lost 7 bases, V lost 5 bases, and 4 bases had no gene match. The CDR3 consists of 13 residues. The CDR3 DNA reads as TGTGCCAGCAGTCTAGACAGGGGCAACACCATATATTTT. Its translation: CASSLDRGNTIYF.

The rearrangement uses TRBV11-2 and TRBJ1-1; D is undetermined. The V gene lost 5 bases and the J gene lost 1 base, with 8 bases spanning the gap. CDR1 and CDR2 (germline): SGHAT, FQNNGV. The CDR3 covers 13 residues. This CDR3 reads CASSLRQNTEAFF. The CDR3 DNA sequence: TGTGCCAGCAGCCTACGACAGAACACTGAAGCTTTCTTT.

This clone was counted a single time. The chain joins TRBV5-4 to TRBJ1-2; possibly TRBD1 for D (5 bases). The CDR3 runs 15 residues. The germline CDR1 and CDR2 sequences are SGHNT and YYREEE (reference sequence). With 0 bases removed from V and 8 bases from J, the gap between germline ends came to 17 bases. The CDR3 region has the DNA TGTGCCAGCAGCTTGGGCACAGGCCACCAGGGAGGCTACACCTTC. It is translated as CASSLGTGHQGGYTF.